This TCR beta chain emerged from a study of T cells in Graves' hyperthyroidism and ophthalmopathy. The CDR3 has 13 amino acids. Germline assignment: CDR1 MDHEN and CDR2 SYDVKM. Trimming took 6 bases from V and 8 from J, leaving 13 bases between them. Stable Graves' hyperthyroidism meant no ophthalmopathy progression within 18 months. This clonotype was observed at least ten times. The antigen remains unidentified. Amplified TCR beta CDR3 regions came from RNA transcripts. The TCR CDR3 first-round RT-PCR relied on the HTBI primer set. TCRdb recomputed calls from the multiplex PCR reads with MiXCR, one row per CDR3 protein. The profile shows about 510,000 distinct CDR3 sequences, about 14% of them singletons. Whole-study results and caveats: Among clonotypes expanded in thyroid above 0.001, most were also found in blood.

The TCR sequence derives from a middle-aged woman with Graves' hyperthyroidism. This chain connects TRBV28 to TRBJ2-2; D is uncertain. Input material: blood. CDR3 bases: TGTGCCAGCAGCGCCGCAAGGTTGGGGGAGCTGTTTTTT. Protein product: CASSAARLGELFF. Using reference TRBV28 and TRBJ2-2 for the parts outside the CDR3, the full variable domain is DVKVTQSSRYLVKRTGEKVFLECVQDMDHENMFWYRQDPGLGLRLIYFSYDVKMKEKGDIPEGYSVSREKKERFSLILESASTNQTSMYLCASSAARLGELFFGEGSRLTVL.